This T cell receptor beta chain appears in the sequencing data of a study of T-cell reconstitution after alpha-beta-depleted transplantation in children. Molecular barcoding with unique molecular identifiers was used for the TCRbeta library. TCRdb fed the PCR reads into MiXCR, producing one record per CDR3 protein. The repertoire holds hundreds of thousands of distinct CDR3 sequences, with roughly 14% as singletons. The sequencing used PBMCs, collected before TCRalphabeta/CD19-depleted stem cell transplant. The sequence derives from a girl aged 2-15 years with congenital amegakaryocytic thrombocytopenia, due to receive a stem cell transplant.

CDR3 sequence: CSYQPQGVDGYTF. CDR3 DNA: TGCAGCTATCAGCCACAGGGGGTAGATGGCTACACCTTC. The chain combines TRBV29-1 with TRBJ1-2; 8 nucleotides agree with TRBD1. Trimming took 8 bases from V and 6 from J; bases not matched to a gene: 11. This CDR3 region has 13 residues. Germline V gives CDR1 SQVTM, CDR2 ANQGSEA.